This T cell receptor (beta chain) is drawn from a study of T cell responses to AZD1222 COVID-19 vaccine. This clone showed up just a few times. Repertoires were generated with immunoSEQ multiplex PCR, while TCRdb's copy carries only in-frame clones and drops some. The sample consists of under 200,000 clones, 90% to 95% of them appearing once. This sample comprised peripheral blood, obtained on day 0 of AZD1222 vaccination. The sequence came from an adult in good health.

CDR3 bases: TGCAGCGCTAAACAGGGGGCGCATGGTGGCTACACCTTC. It encodes CSAKQGAHGGYTF. This chain links TRBV29-1 with TRBJ1-2, with 9 bases aligning to TRBD1. With V trimmed by 7 bases and J by 7 bases, 10 bases remained unmatched. CDR1 and CDR2 (germline): SQVTM, ANQGSEA. This CDR3 region has 13 residues.